The sample holds many counts of the clone carrying this T cell receptor beta chain. There were TCR beta CDR3 regions amplified from RNA transcripts. The TCR CDR3 was amplified in a first-round RT-PCR using the HTBI primer set. TCRdb re-derived calls from the multiplex PCR reads in MiXCR, one entry per CDR3 protein. The sample has about 400,000 distinct CDR3 sequences, about a sixth seen once. The source of the sample is a study of T cells in Graves' hyperthyroidism and ophthalmopathy. This CDR3 spans 14 amino acids. V was trimmed by 6 bases and J by 1 base, leaving 12 bases between them. Per the germline V gene, CDR1 is SNHLY and CDR2 is FYNNEI.

The V gene is TRBV2, the J gene TRBJ2-5; D might be TRBD2 (5 bases). The receptor was derived from a woman aged 18-30 years with Graves' hyperthyroidism. Material for sequencing was blood. DNA for the CDR3: TGTGCCAGCAGGACGGACTTAGGCCAAGAGACCCAGTACTTC. Protein: CASRTDLGQETQYF. The full variable domain, in which reference TRBV2 and TRBJ2-5 provide the parts outside the CDR3, is EPEVTQTPSHQVTQMGQEVILRCVPISNHLYFYWYRQILGQKVEFLVSFYNNEISEKSEIFDDQFSVERPDGSNFTLKIRSTKLEDSAMYFCASRTDLGQETQYFGPGTRLLVL.